The clone carrying this T cell receptor beta chain was seen ten or more times. Time point in this sample: pre-sensitization, week 0. Indicated treatment: therapeutic diphenylcyclopropenone sensitization with weekly scalp DPC. It was from unfractionated whole blood that total RNA was extracted. The entry originates in a study of human T cells and chemical hapten exposure. Turning to the study itself: How much TCR each sample yielded varied, mostly because pooled library volumes differed slightly.

The CDR3 contains 15 residues. CDR1 and CDR2 from the germline V gene are ENHRY and SYGVKD. After removal of 6 bases from V and 0 bases from J, the junction contained 3 bases not matched to a gene. MiXCR, run by TCRdb on the RACE reads, gives a single entry per CDR3 protein. The table lists approximately 400,000 distinct CDR3 sequences, more than 4.5% of them singletons. Sequences were derived from whole blood, sampled in connection with sensitization to the hapten diphenylcyclopropenone (DPC). The TCR comes from a woman aged 45-59 years with alopecia areata. Some clones in this sample may be carry-over from other donors' samples. The chain employs TRBV10-3 and TRBJ2-3, with 10 bases matching TRBD1. The CDR3 sequence is CAISRQGASTDTQYF. In DNA, the CDR3 is TGTGCCATCAGCCGACAGGGGGCGAGCACAGATACGCAGTATTTT.